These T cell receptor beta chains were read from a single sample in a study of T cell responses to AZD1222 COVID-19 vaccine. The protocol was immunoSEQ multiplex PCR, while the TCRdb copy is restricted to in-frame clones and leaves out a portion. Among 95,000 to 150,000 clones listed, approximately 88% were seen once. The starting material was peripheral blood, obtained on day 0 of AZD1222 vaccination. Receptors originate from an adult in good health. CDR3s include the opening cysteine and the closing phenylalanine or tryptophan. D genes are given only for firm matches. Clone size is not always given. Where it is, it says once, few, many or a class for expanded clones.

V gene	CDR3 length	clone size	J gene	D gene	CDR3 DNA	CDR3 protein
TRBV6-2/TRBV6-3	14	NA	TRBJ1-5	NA	TGTGCCAGCAGTTACGGGGGAGTCAATCAGCCCCAGCATTTT	CASSYGGVNQPQHF
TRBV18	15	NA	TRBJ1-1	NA	TGTGCCAGCTCACCACCGGGAGTCTCGAACACTGAAGCTTTCTTT	CASSPPGVSNTEAFF
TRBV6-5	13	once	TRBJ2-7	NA	TGTGCCAGCAGTCGGGCAGGGCCTTACGAGCAGTACTTC	CASSRAGPYEQYF
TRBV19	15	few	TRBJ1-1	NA	TGTGCCAGTAGTATAGATCCCCGGGCGGGCACTGAAGCTTTCTTT	CASSIDPRAGTEAFF
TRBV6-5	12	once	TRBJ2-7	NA	TGTGCCACCCCGCACGGGGACTACGAGCAGTACTTC	CATPHGDYEQYF
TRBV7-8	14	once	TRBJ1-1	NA	TGTGCCAGCAGCTTAAACTCCGGAGGTTCTGAAGCTTTCTTT	CASSLNSGGSEAFF
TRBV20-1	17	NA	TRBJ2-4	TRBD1	TGCAGTGCTAGTACCGGGACAGGGATACTAGCCAAAAACATTCAGTACTTC	CSASTGTGILAKNIQYF
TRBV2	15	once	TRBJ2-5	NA	TGTGCCAGCATCGGACTAGGACAGCTTGGGGAGACCCAGTACTTC	CASIGLGQLGETQYF
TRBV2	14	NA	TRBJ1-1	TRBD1	TGTGCCAGCACAATAGGACAGGGGAACACTGAAGCTTTCTTT	CASTIGQGNTEAFF
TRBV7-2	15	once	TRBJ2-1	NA	TGTGCCAGCAGCTTATGGGAGCTTCCCTACAATGAGCAGTTCTTC	CASSLWELPYNEQFF
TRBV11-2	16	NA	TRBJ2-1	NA	TGTGCCAGCAGACCTCTGTCGGGATCCTCATACAATGAGCAGTTCTTC	CASRPLSGSSYNEQFF
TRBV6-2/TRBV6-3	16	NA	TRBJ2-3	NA	TGTGCCAGCAGTTACGACGCAGGGACTGGGACAGATACGCAGTATTTT	CASSYDAGTGTDTQYF
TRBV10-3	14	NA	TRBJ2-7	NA	TGTGCCATCAGTGGAAGGAGCGGAACCTACGAGCAGTACTTC	CAISGRSGTYEQYF
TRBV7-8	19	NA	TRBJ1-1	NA	TGTGCCAGCAGCTCCTTGACCCGAACAGTGCGGGGAAAGAACACTGAAGCTTTCTTT	CASSSLTRTVRGKNTEAFF
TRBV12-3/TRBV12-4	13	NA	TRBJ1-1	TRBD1	TGTGCCAGCAGGGGACAGCAGAACACTGAAGCTTTCTTT	CASRGQQNTEAFF
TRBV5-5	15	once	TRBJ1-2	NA	TGTGCCAGCAGCATAACCAGGGACGTTGGCTATGGCTACACCTTC	CASSITRDVGYGYTF
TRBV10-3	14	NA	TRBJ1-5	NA	TGTGCCATCAACAAACTAGGGGTGGGTCAGCCCCAGCATTTT	CAINKLGVGQPQHF
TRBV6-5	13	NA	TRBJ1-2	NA	TGTGCCAGCAGTCCCGGTAGGGCAGGGGGCTACACCTTC	CASSPGRAGGYTF
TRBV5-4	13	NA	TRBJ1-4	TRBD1	TGTGCCAGCAGCCCGGACAGGGGCGAAAAACTGTTTTTT	CASSPDRGEKLFF
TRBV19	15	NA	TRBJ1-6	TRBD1	TGTGCCAGTAGGAGGGACAGCGTGAATAATTCACCCCTCCACTTT	CASRRDSVNNSPLHF
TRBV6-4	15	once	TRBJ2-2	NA	TGTGCCAGCAGTGACCCGGAACTTAACACCGGGGAGCTGTTTTTT	CASSDPELNTGELFF
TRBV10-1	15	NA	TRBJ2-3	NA	TGCGCCAGCAGTGAGTCGCCATCTAGCACAGATACGCAGTATTTT	CASSESPSSTDTQYF